A selection of T cell receptor beta chains follows, all from one sample in a study of identical twins. TCRdb redid the calling of the 5' RACE reads with MiXCR, one entry per CDR3 protein. The sample holds hundreds of thousands of distinct CDR3 sequences, more than 13% seen once. Material: memory (CD45RO+) T cells sorted from blood. Source of these receptors: a woman aged 18-35 years in good health. CDR3s include the opening cysteine and the closing phenylalanine or tryptophan. D genes are given only for firm matches. Size tells how often a clone was seen (once, few, many) or the class of an expanded clone, and some rows leave it out.

clone size: few; V gene: TRBV7-2; J gene: TRBJ2-1; D gene: NA; CDR3 DNA: TGTGCCAGCAGCCGCGGCCGGGCGAGCTCCTACAATGAGCAGTTCTTC; CDR3 protein: CASSRGRASSYNEQFF
clone size: many; V gene: TRBV20-1; J gene: TRBJ1-5; D gene: TRBD1; CDR3 DNA: TGCAGTGCGGTACAGGGGAATCAGCCCCAGCATTTT; CDR3 protein: CSAVQGNQPQHF
clone size: NA; V gene: TRBV29-1; J gene: TRBJ1-2; D gene: NA; CDR3 DNA: TGCAGCGTTGAAAGCCCCTTACGAGGCTATGGCTACACCTTC; CDR3 protein: CSVESPLRGYGYTF
clone size: NA; V gene: TRBV4-3; J gene: TRBJ2-2; D gene: TRBD2; CDR3 DNA: TGCGCCAGCAGCCAAATCAGCGGGATCGGGGAGCTGTTTTTT; CDR3 protein: CASSQISGIGELFF
clone size: NA; V gene: TRBV5-1; J gene: TRBJ2-6; D gene: NA; CDR3 DNA: TGCGCCAGCAGCGCCACGGGATCTGGGGCCAACGTCCTGACTTTC; CDR3 protein: CASSATGSGANVLTF
clone size: NA; V gene: TRBV20-1; J gene: TRBJ2-5; D gene: NA; CDR3 DNA: TGCAGTGCTAGAGATAACGCGCGAGAGACCCAGTACTTC; CDR3 protein: CSARDNARETQYF
clone size: NA; V gene: TRBV6-5; J gene: TRBJ2-4; D gene: NA; CDR3 DNA: TGTGCCAGCAGTTACTCATACCGGTTGGCCACCAAAAACATTCAGTACTTC; CDR3 protein: CASSYSYRLATKNIQYF
clone size: NA; V gene: TRBV29-1; J gene: TRBJ2-7; D gene: TRBD1; CDR3 DNA: TGCAGCGTCACTAGACAGGGCCGCTCCTACGAGCAGTACTTC; CDR3 protein: CSVTRQGRSYEQYF
clone size: few; V gene: TRBV15; J gene: TRBJ2-5; D gene: TRBD1; CDR3 DNA: TGTGCCACCAGCAGAACGACAGGGGGAGAGACCCAGTACTTC; CDR3 protein: CATSRTTGGETQYF
clone size: few; V gene: TRBV6-5; J gene: TRBJ1-2; D gene: NA; CDR3 DNA: TGTGCCAGCAGTTACGCCGGGGATGGCTACACCTTC; CDR3 protein: CASSYAGDGYTF
clone size: NA; V gene: TRBV20-1; J gene: TRBJ2-5; D gene: NA; CDR3 DNA: TGCAGTGCTTGGGACCTAAGGCAAGAGACCCAGTACTTC; CDR3 protein: CSAWDLRQETQYF
clone size: few; V gene: TRBV20-1; J gene: TRBJ2-2; D gene: TRBD2; CDR3 DNA: TGCAGTGCGGGAGGACTAGCGGCGAACACCGGGGAGCTGTTTTTT; CDR3 protein: CSAGGLAANTGELFF
clone size: NA; V gene: TRBV7-9; J gene: TRBJ2-3; D gene: NA; CDR3 DNA: TGTGCAGGAAACATCGGGTCGGGCACAGATACGCAGTATTTT; CDR3 protein: CAGNIGSGTDTQYF
clone size: NA; V gene: TRBV20-1; J gene: TRBJ2-5; D gene: NA; CDR3 DNA: TGCAGTGCCCGGGACGGGGAGACCCAGTACTTC; CDR3 protein: CSARDGETQYF
clone size: NA; V gene: TRBV11-2; J gene: TRBJ2-3; D gene: NA; CDR3 DNA: TGTGCCAGCAGCGCATCAGATACGCAGTATTTT; CDR3 protein: CASSASDTQYF
clone size: many; V gene: TRBV29-1; J gene: TRBJ2-3; D gene: NA; CDR3 DNA: TGCAGCGGGGATTCGGGGAGTACGCAGTATTTT; CDR3 protein: CSGDSGSTQYF
clone size: NA; V gene: TRBV20-1; J gene: TRBJ1-2; D gene: TRBD1; CDR3 DNA: TGCAGTGCGGAGAAACAGGGGGTCTATGGCTACACCTTC; CDR3 protein: CSAEKQGVYGYTF
clone size: many; V gene: TRBV12-3/TRBV12-4; J gene: TRBJ2-2; D gene: NA; CDR3 DNA: TGTGCCAGCAGTTTGGGAGGGGGCACCGGGGAGCTGTTTTTT; CDR3 protein: CASSLGGGTGELFF
clone size: many; V gene: TRBV27; J gene: TRBJ2-7; D gene: NA; CDR3 DNA: TGTGCCAGTAAATCCGGGAACGAGCAGTACTTC; CDR3 protein: CASKSGNEQYF
clone size: many; V gene: TRBV6-2/TRBV6-3; J gene: TRBJ2-1; D gene: NA; CDR3 DNA: TGTGCCAGCAGCCCCCTAGTGACCTACAATGAGCAGTTCTTC; CDR3 protein: CASSPLVTYNEQFF
clone size: many; V gene: TRBV7-8; J gene: TRBJ2-2; D gene: NA; CDR3 DNA: TGTGCCAGCAGCTTAACTCAAGCTCGGTTAGGGGAGCTGTTTTTT; CDR3 protein: CASSLTQARLGELFF
clone size: few; V gene: TRBV5-5; J gene: TRBJ1-6; D gene: NA; CDR3 DNA: TGTGCCAGCAGCTTGTTTTTGGGCAACGGTTTGCCCCTCCACTTT; CDR3 protein: CASSLFLGNGLPLHF
clone size: few; V gene: TRBV2; J gene: TRBJ2-2; D gene: TRBD1; CDR3 DNA: TGTGCCAGCAGAGCCGGGACAGGGGATGCCGGGGAGCTGTTTTTT; CDR3 protein: CASRAGTGDAGELFF
clone size: few; V gene: TRBV12-3/TRBV12-4; J gene: TRBJ2-7; D gene: NA; CDR3 DNA: TGTGCCAGCAGTTTAGAAGCCCACGAGCAGTACTTC; CDR3 protein: CASSLEAHEQYF
clone size: few; V gene: TRBV14; J gene: TRBJ2-1; D gene: NA; CDR3 DNA: TGTGCCACCCAAGAATTGTCGGGTTTTACCCTCAATGAGCAGTTCTTC; CDR3 protein: CATQELSGFTLNEQFF
clone size: NA; V gene: TRBV20-1; J gene: TRBJ2-5; D gene: NA; CDR3 DNA: TGCAGTGCTAGCAGAGACGTAGAGACCCAGTACTTC; CDR3 protein: CSASRDVETQYF
clone size: many; V gene: TRBV7-9; J gene: TRBJ2-5; D gene: NA; CDR3 DNA: TGTGCCAGCAGCTCGGGGACCCAGTACTTC; CDR3 protein: CASSSGTQYF
clone size: few; V gene: TRBV5-4; J gene: TRBJ1-1; D gene: NA; CDR3 DNA: TGTGCCAGCAGCTTGGCCTTGGTCGGCACTGAAGCTTTCTTT; CDR3 protein: CASSLALVGTEAFF
clone size: NA; V gene: TRBV5-6; J gene: TRBJ2-2; D gene: NA; CDR3 DNA: TGTGCCAGCAGCTTGTCCGCCGACTCCCCGAACACCGGGGAGCTGTTTTTT; CDR3 protein: CASSLSADSPNTGELFF
clone size: few; V gene: TRBV30; J gene: TRBJ2-1; D gene: TRBD2; CDR3 DNA: TGTGCCTGGAGTTCCGGGACTATATACAATGAGCAGTTCTTC; CDR3 protein: CAWSSGTIYNEQFF
clone size: few; V gene: TRBV20-1; J gene: TRBJ1-2; D gene: NA; CDR3 DNA: TGCAGTGCCCGATTACAGGGCCTGGGTGGCTATGGCTACACCTTC; CDR3 protein: CSARLQGLGGYGYTF
clone size: few; V gene: TRBV20-1; J gene: TRBJ1-2; D gene: NA; CDR3 DNA: TGCAGTGCTAGACCCACATCCTATGGCTACACCTTC; CDR3 protein: CSARPTSYGYTF
clone size: few; V gene: TRBV6-2/TRBV6-3; J gene: TRBJ2-3; D gene: NA; CDR3 DNA: TGTGCCAGCAGTTACCGCAATAAAGGCACAGATACGCAGTATTTT; CDR3 protein: CASSYRNKGTDTQYF
clone size: many; V gene: TRBV2; J gene: TRBJ2-1; D gene: TRBD1; CDR3 DNA: TGTGCCAGCATGGACAGGGTGGGAATCAATGAGCAGTTCTTC; CDR3 protein: CASMDRVGINEQFF
clone size: few; V gene: TRBV7-8; J gene: TRBJ1-5; D gene: TRBD1; CDR3 DNA: TGTGCCAGCAGCTTAGTGGGACAGCGCAAAGGGCCCCAGCATTTT; CDR3 protein: CASSLVGQRKGPQHF
clone size: few; V gene: TRBV25-1; J gene: TRBJ2-7; D gene: TRBD1; CDR3 DNA: TGTGCCAGCAGTGAAGTAGGGGGCAGGACCTACGAGCAGTACTTC; CDR3 protein: CASSEVGGRTYEQYF
clone size: few; V gene: TRBV20-1; J gene: TRBJ2-5; D gene: TRBD2; CDR3 DNA: TGCAGTGCTTATAGCGGGGGGGGTTCAGAGACCCAGTACTTC; CDR3 protein: CSAYSGGGSETQYF
clone size: NA; V gene: TRBV7-2; J gene: TRBJ2-7; D gene: NA; CDR3 DNA: TGTGCCAGCAGCTTAGTAGGCCCGGGTCCGGAGGAGCAGTACTTC; CDR3 protein: CASSLVGPGPEEQYF
clone size: NA; V gene: TRBV29-1; J gene: TRBJ2-1; D gene: NA; CDR3 DNA: TGCAGCGTTGAGCATCTGAGAGCAGGGCAGTTCTTC; CDR3 protein: CSVEHLRAGQFF
clone size: few; V gene: TRBV5-1; J gene: TRBJ2-1; D gene: TRBD2; CDR3 DNA: TGCGCCAGCAGCCCGGCCGGGACTAGCGTCCACAATGAGCAGTTCTTC; CDR3 protein: CASSPAGTSVHNEQFF
clone size: NA; V gene: TRBV5-1; J gene: TRBJ1-1; D gene: NA; CDR3 DNA: TGCGCCAGCACCAACCGGGGGTTGGACACTGAAGCTTTCTTT; CDR3 protein: CASTNRGLDTEAFF
clone size: NA; V gene: TRBV6-1; J gene: TRBJ2-3; D gene: NA; CDR3 DNA: TGTGCCACGTACCGAACAGGGAACCCCACAGATACGCAGTATTTT; CDR3 protein: CATYRTGNPTDTQYF
clone size: NA; V gene: TRBV5-6; J gene: TRBJ2-2; D gene: TRBD1; CDR3 DNA: TGTGCCAGCAGCTTGGCGGGACAGGGGTACACCGGGGAGCTGTTTTTT; CDR3 protein: CASSLAGQGYTGELFF
clone size: few; V gene: TRBV6-2/TRBV6-3; J gene: TRBJ1-1; D gene: TRBD1; CDR3 DNA: TGTGCCAGCAGTCTCCGAAGACAGGGTGGAGCTTTCTTT; CDR3 protein: CASSLRRQGGAFF
clone size: NA; V gene: TRBV4-1; J gene: TRBJ2-2; D gene: NA; CDR3 DNA: TGCGCCAGCAGCCAAGATGGGCGTTATAACACCGGGGAGCTGTTTTTT; CDR3 protein: CASSQDGRYNTGELFF
clone size: NA; V gene: TRBV4-1; J gene: TRBJ2-1; D gene: TRBD2; CDR3 DNA: TGCGCCAGCAGCCAAGTTGACATGGGACTAGCCTCAGGTGAGCAGTTCTTC; CDR3 protein: CASSQVDMGLASGEQFF
clone size: few; V gene: TRBV5-1; J gene: TRBJ2-1; D gene: NA; CDR3 DNA: TGCGCCAGCAGCTTGTTGTTCGAATCGGAGTTGGGCTACAATGAGCAGTTCTTC; CDR3 protein: CASSLLFESELGYNEQFF
clone size: NA; V gene: TRBV29-1; J gene: TRBJ2-3; D gene: NA; CDR3 DNA: TGCAGCACTGAATGGGACACAGATACGCAGTATTTT; CDR3 protein: CSTEWDTDTQYF
clone size: few; V gene: TRBV27; J gene: TRBJ2-1; D gene: NA; CDR3 DNA: TGTGCCAGCAGTTTAAGGTCAACTAGCCGACACAATGAGCAGTTCTTC; CDR3 protein: CASSLRSTSRHNEQFF
clone size: few; V gene: TRBV11-2; J gene: TRBJ2-5; D gene: TRBD2; CDR3 DNA: TGTGCCAGCAGCTTAGTCGCTAGCGGGAGGGCGAAGACCCAGTACTTC; CDR3 protein: CASSLVASGRAKTQYF
clone size: NA; V gene: TRBV12-3/TRBV12-4; J gene: TRBJ2-1; D gene: TRBD2; CDR3 DNA: TGTGCCACCAAGAACGCCGGGGGGGGTAATGAGCAGTTCTTC; CDR3 protein: CATKNAGGGNEQFF
clone size: many; V gene: TRBV12-3/TRBV12-4; J gene: TRBJ2-3; D gene: TRBD2; CDR3 DNA: TGTGCCAGCAGTTCACTAGCGGGGGGGCACTATTTT; CDR3 protein: CASSSLAGGHYF
clone size: few; V gene: TRBV2; J gene: TRBJ2-6; D gene: NA; CDR3 DNA: TGTGCCACTCAGGGCAGGTCTGGGGCCAACGTCCTGACTTTC; CDR3 protein: CATQGRSGANVLTF
clone size: many; V gene: TRBV14; J gene: TRBJ2-1; D gene: NA; CDR3 DNA: TGTGCCAGCAGCCATGGGGAATGGGGAAAGTGGTACAATGAGCAGTTCTTC; CDR3 protein: CASSHGEWGKWYNEQFF
clone size: NA; V gene: TRBV12-3/TRBV12-4; J gene: TRBJ1-6; D gene: TRBD1; CDR3 DNA: TGTGCCAGCAGTGAGGGACAGGGGGATTCACCCCTCCACTTT; CDR3 protein: CASSEGQGDSPLHF